This T cell receptor beta chain was recovered during a study of T cell responses to AZD1222 COVID-19 vaccine. As regards this clone: Its antigen is not identified.

Germline V gene data show CDR1 as LNHDA and CDR2 as SQIVND (reference sequence). The CDR3 has 18 amino acids. The junction had 13 bases not matched to a gene; V was cut back by 3 bases and J by 6 bases. The table came from immunoSEQ multiplex PCR; TCRdb's copy has only in-frame clones and leaves some out. The data contain about 77,000 clones, more than 85% of them seen just once; the ten biggest clones take up roughly 4.3%. General study findings and limits: Just a handful of AZD1222 recipients were seropositive at baseline. The sample set comprised mostly white British donors with more females, and clonal diversity was possibly underestimated.

This sequence originates from an adult who received the AZD1222 COVID-19 vaccine. The chain combines TRBV19 with TRBJ2-2; TRBD2 matches at 10 bases. The sequenced sample was peripheral blood, obtained 28 days after the second AZD1222 dose. The chain's CDR3 is CASSIRTSGLGIAGELFF. CDR3 nucleotides: TGTGCCAGTAGTATCCGGACTAGCGGCCTTGGGATCGCCGGGGAGCTGTTTTTT.